This TCR beta chain was recovered during a study of shared clonotypes between healthy human individuals. The wider study: Each donor's CD4 naive and CD4 memory cells filled three plates apiece, CD8 naive two, and CD8 memory one.

The table came from immunoSEQ multiplex PCR; TCRdb's copy has only in-frame clones and leaves some out. The sample includes about 2 million clones, approximately 94% of them seen just once. A few counts support this clone. As yet, its antigen is unknown. This CDR3 comprises 15 residues. CDR1 is ENHRY and CDR2 is SYGVKD in the germline V gene. Trimming took 3 bases from V and 6 from J, leaving 17 bases between them. Cells designated naive CD8 were CD45RO-negative and were positively selected for CCR7, with terminally differentiated effector memory CD45RA+ cells excluded. Recent vaccinations or acute infections were absent in the healthy HIV-negative adult donors. Study results and limitations: Researchers sampled only blood; tissue repertoires likely differ.

This receptor was taken from a man between 18 and 35 years old in good health. Sequenced: naive CD8+ T cells sorted from blood. The rearrangement joins TRBV10-3 to TRBJ1-1; the D is unclear. The CDR3 DNA reads TGTGCCATCAGTGACCCGATTCGGAGGGTCCCTGAAGCTTTCTTT. Its protein product is CAISDPIRRVPEAFF.